Presented here are 31 T cell receptor beta chains from one specimen sequenced in a study of OX40 agonist ivuxolimab in advanced cancers. Repertoires were generated with immunoSEQ multiplex PCR, while TCRdb's copy carries only in-frame clones and drops some. The sample includes just under 75,000 clones, 92% of them seen just once. The starting material was CD4+ or CD8+ T cells sorted from blood, obtained in a trial of the OX40 agonist ivuxolimab. Source of these receptors: an adult with an advanced solid tumor such as melanoma, head and neck, liver or kidney cancer.

This clone was observed a handful of times. The chain couples TRBV28 to TRBJ1-3, with D unclear. CDR1 is MDHEN, CDR2 SYDVKM, per germline. V lost 5 bases to trimming and J lost 0 bases, with 14 bases between them. The CDR3 contains 16 residues. The CDR3 protein is CASSPNTAVSGNTIYF. The CDR3 DNA reads TGTGCCAGCAGTCCGAATACTGCAGTCTCTGGAAACACCATATATTTT.

This chain connects TRBV25-1 to TRBJ2-1, with 8 bases fitting TRBD2. This CDR3 contains 16 residues. Germline values: CDR1 MGHDK, CDR2 SYGVNS. V lost 3 bases and J lost 0; bases outside the gene matches: 4. The CDR3 sequence is CASSDQAGGSYNEQFF. The CDR3 DNA reads TGTGCCAGCAGTGACCAGGCGGGGGGCTCCTACAATGAGCAGTTCTTC.

In nucleotides, the CDR3 is TGTGCCATCAGTGAGGCAGACACTGAAGCTTTCTTT. Residues: CAISEADTEAFF. The chain recombines TRBV10-3 with TRBJ1-1; D unclear. In germline, CDR1 is ENHRY, CDR2 SYGVKD. CDR3 length equals 12 residues. Trimming took off 2 bases at V and 3 bases at J, with 4 bases between the two ends.

On this clone: The DNA is omitted, as the CDR3 cannot be located on it reliably, and the CDR3 follows TCRdb's listing. The CDR3 spells CASSWATGAQETQYF. The chain is built from TRBV21-1 and TRBJ2-5; the D call in the table, TRBD1, was not verified against the DNA. TRBV21-1 is classified as a pseudogene. The length of the CDR3 is 15 amino acids, counting both ends.

The chain combines TRBV7-7 with TRBJ2-2; weak D call: TRBD2 (5 bases). Trimming stripped 5 bases from V and 3 bases from J, with 7 bases between. The germline V gene has CDR1 SSHAT and CDR2 FNYEAQ (reference sequence). The CDR3 sequence is 13 residues long. CDR3 region: CASSLGDTGELFF. CDR3 DNA: TGTGCCAGCAGCCTGGGAGACACCGGGGAGCTGTTTTTT.

This clone was counted between two and nine times. This rearrangement joins TRBV30 to TRBJ1-5; tentative D call: TRBD1 (5 bases). Trimming stripped 1 base from V and 1 base from J, with 14 bases between. CDR1 and CDR2 from the germline V gene are GTSNPN and SVGIG (reference sequence). This CDR3 is built from 16 residues. CDR3 DNA: TGTGCCTGGAGTGGGGTTGGAGGGGCGAGCAATCAGCCCCAGCATTTT. Protein sequence: CAWSGVGGASNQPQHF.

The chain links TRBV28 to TRBJ1-4, with D perhaps matching TRBD1 (6 bases). This CDR3 contains 14 residues. V was pared by 5 bases and J by 6 bases, with 13 bases between. Looked up from germline, CDR1 is MDHEN and CDR2 is SYDVKM. The CDR3 coding sequence is TGTGCCAGCAGTCAGGGGCAGGGGCATGAAAAACTGTTTTTT. Protein: CASSQGQGHEKLFF.

This clone was detected once. The chain is built from TRBV14 and TRBJ2-7; tentative D call: TRBD1 (6 bases). Germline V gene sequence: CDR1 SGHDN, CDR2 FVKESK. The ends were cut back, 5 bases at V and 4 bases at J, with 9 bases in the middle. This CDR3 comprises 12 residues. The CDR3 coding sequence is TGTGCCAGCAGCACCGACAGGTACGAGCAGTACTTC. Translated: CASSTDRYEQYF.

The rearrangement joins TRBV6-1 to TRBJ1-4; D gene uncertain. The CDR3 is 13 amino acids. V was trimmed by 3 bases and J by 5 bases, leaving 7 bases between them. Germline lookup yields CDR1 MNHNS and CDR2 SASEGT. CDR3 in DNA: TGTGCCAGCAGTGATCAGCAAAATGAAAAACTGTTTTTT. This gives the protein CASSDQQNEKLFF.

The chain combines TRBV19 with TRBJ2-1; tentative D call: TRBD2 (5 bases). This CDR3 is built from 14 residues. Germline V CDR1 and CDR2: LNHDA, SQIVND (reference sequence). V lost 5 bases, J lost 7 bases, and 15 bases lay in between. In DNA form, the CDR3 reads TGTGCCAGTAGTTCCGGAGGTGGGCCAAATGAGCAGTTCTTC. Encoded protein: CASSSGGGPNEQFF.

The CDR3 spells CASSVDGRPHEQYF. The CDR3 coding sequence is TGTGCCAGCAGTGTTGACGGGAGGCCCCACGAGCAGTACTTC. This chain uses TRBV2 with TRBJ2-7; 7 positions agree with TRBD2. V was pared by 4 bases and J by 5 bases, with 8 bases of the junction left unmatched. The germline V gene has CDR1 SNHLY and CDR2 FYNNEI. CDR3 length equals 14 residues. Variable domain in full (rest from reference TRBV2 and TRBJ2-7): EPEVTQTPSHQVTQMGQEVILRCVPISNHLYFYWYRQILGQKVEFLVSFYNNEISEKSEIFDDQFSVERPDGSNFTLKIRSTKLEDSAMYFCASSVDGRPHEQYFGPGTRLTVT.

J is TRBJ2-2 and V is TRBV19; D call uncertain. V lost 2 bases, J lost 7 bases, and 2 bases lay in between. Germline V gene sequence: CDR1 LNHDA, CDR2 SQIVND (reference sequence). The CDR3 contains 11 residues. This chain's CDR3 is CASSILGELFF. In DNA, the CDR3 is TGTGCCAGTAGTATACTCGGGGAGCTGTTTTTT.

V usage is TRBV30 and J usage is TRBJ2-2; D remains unclear. Germline CDR1 is GTSNPN and CDR2 is SVGIG (reference sequence). The CDR3 is made up of 12 amino acids. Trimming took 0 bases from V and 6 from J, leaving 5 bases between them. The CDR3 DNA sequence: TGTGCCTGGAGTGTACTGTCCGGGGAGCTGTTTTTT. This codes for CAWSVLSGELFF.

This clone appeared once. V gene TRBV19 combines with J gene TRBJ2-4; 10 positions agree with TRBD2. CDR3 size: 17 residues. Germline V lookup: CDR1 LNHDA, CDR2 SQIVND (reference sequence). The V segment lost 7 bases and the J segment 7 bases; nucleotides outside the gene matches: 16. CDR3 nucleotide sequence: TGTGCCAGTACCCGTAGCCCCGCTTTACTAGCGGGGAACATTCAGTACTTC. Its translation: CASTRSPALLAGNIQYF.

The chain is built from TRBV4-1 and TRBJ2-7; TRBD1 matches 10 bases. Looked up from germline, CDR1 is MGHRA and CDR2 is YSYEKL. V shed 5 bases, J shed 0 bases, and the junction held 4 bases outside the gene matches. The CDR3 is 15 amino acids. The CDR3 is CASSGRDRGSYEQYF. DNA for the CDR3: TGCGCCAGCAGCGGCCGGGACAGGGGCTCCTACGAGCAGTACTTC.

The genes are TRBV1 and TRBJ2-7; no check of the table's D call, TRBD2, against the DNA was made. TRBV1 is listed as a pseudogene. CDR3 length equals 17 residues. The CDR3 nucleotides are TGCACCAGCAAATCCGACACGGGACTAGCGGGTTACTACGAGCAGTACTTC. It translates to CTSKSDTGLAGYYEQYF.

This rearrangement joins TRBV9 to TRBJ1-3, with D possibly matching TRBD1 (6 bases). V dropped 0 bases and J dropped 9 bases, with 16 bases sitting between them. Germline loops: CDR1 SGDLS, CDR2 YYNGEE. The CDR3 runs to 15 residues. The CDR3 spells CASSVATGGGGTIYF. CDR3 bases: TGTGCCAGCAGCGTAGCGACAGGAGGTGGGGGCACCATATATTTT.

The DNA of the CDR3 is TGTGCCAGCAGTGGAGGGGCAGGGAGGATTAGGTCTGGAAACACCATATATTTT. Encoded protein: CASSGGAGRIRSGNTIYF. This sequence joins TRBV6-1 and TRBJ1-3, with D tentatively TRBD1 (5 bases). From germline, CDR1 is MNHNS and CDR2 SASEGT. Trimming took off 4 bases at V and 1 base at J, with 20 bases between the two ends. CDR3 length: 18 amino acids.

This chain links TRBV11-3 with TRBJ1-1; D may be TRBD1 (5 bases). V was cut by 1 base and J by 1 base, with 13 bases left in between. CDR1 is SGHNT and CDR2 is YENEEA in the germline V gene. The CDR3 length is 16 residues. The CDR3 region is CASSLGSGRENTEAFF. In DNA form, the CDR3 reads TGTGCCAGCAGCTTAGGTTCGGGGCGTGAGAACACTGAAGCTTTCTTT.

The chain carries TRBV19 and TRBJ1-1; 10 positions agree with TRBD1. The CDR3 has 15 residues. Germline V gives CDR1 LNHDA, CDR2 SQIVND (reference sequence). J gave up 7 bases and V 5 bases, and 10 bases lay outside the gene matches. CDR3 residues: CASSAGRQGAGEAFF. Here the CDR3 DNA reads TGTGCCAGTAGTGCCGGACGACAGGGGGCTGGTGAAGCTTTCTTT.

This rearrangement joins TRBV10-3 to TRBJ2-5; 7 bases are shared with TRBD1. Matching the DNA end better, TRBJ2-7 makes the J call doubtful. Germline CDR1 is ENHRY and CDR2 is SYGVKD. This CDR3 spans 11 amino acids. CDR3 region: CATRDSYEQYF. The CDR3 coding sequence is TGTGCCACCCGGGACAGCTACGAGCAGTACTTC.

The chain links TRBV5-1 to TRBJ2-3; TRBD1 is a possible D gene (5 bases). Germline CDR1 and CDR2: SGHRS and YFSETQ. The CDR3 spans 15 residues. Trimming took off 2 bases at V and 0 bases at J, with 10 bases between the two ends. CDR3 nucleotides: TGCGCCAGCAGCTTTCAGGGAATGAGCACAGATACGCAGTATTTT. Amino acid sequence: CASSFQGMSTDTQYF.

J is TRBJ2-5 and V is TRBV7-9; the match to TRBD2 covers 7 bases. The J call may not be correct, given that the DNA end is closer to TRBJ2-7. The CDR3 extends over 14 amino acids. Per the germline V gene, CDR1 is SEHNR and CDR2 is FQNEAQ (reference sequence). CDR3: CASSLYALADEQYF. CDR3 bases: TGTGCCAGCAGCTTATATGCGCTAGCGGACGAGCAGTACTTC.

This chain joins TRBV12-2 and TRBJ2-7; TRBD2 reflects the table's D call only, with no check against the DNA. TRBV12-2 has pseudogene status. The CDR3 is 14 amino acids. The DNA of the CDR3 is TGTGCAAGTCGCCTAGCGGGAGGCCTTTACGAGCAGTACTTC. This gives the protein CASRLAGGLYEQYF.

The chain combines TRBV19 with TRBJ2-7; 11 positions agree with TRBD2. The CDR3 is 15 amino acids. Unmatched junction bases numbered 2, after V lost 1 base and J lost 3 bases. Germline assignment: CDR1 LNHDA and CDR2 SQIVND (reference sequence). The CDR3 loop is CASSIVLAGVYEQYF. In DNA form, the CDR3 reads TGTGCCAGTAGTATAGTACTAGCGGGAGTCTACGAGCAGTACTTC.

This chain joins TRBV14 and TRBJ1-2; D gene uncertain. The CDR3 covers 14 residues. V was pared by 1 base and J by 0 bases, with 6 bases between. In germline, CDR1 is SGHDN, CDR2 FVKESK. CDR3 amino acids: CASSQVNANYGYTF. The CDR3, as DNA: TGTGCCAGCAGCCAAGTTAACGCTAACTATGGCTACACCTTC.

The rearrangement uses TRBV5-5 and TRBJ2-6; 9 nucleotides align to TRBD1. The germline V gene encodes CDR1 SGHKS and CDR2 YYEKEE (reference sequence). The CDR3 runs to 18 residues. V lost 1 base, J lost 1 base, and 6 bases stayed unmatched. In DNA form, the CDR3 reads TGTGCCAGCAGCTTGACAGGGGGCGCTTCTTCTGGGGCCAACGTCCTGACTTTC. Translating gives CASSLTGGASSGANVLTF.

The rearrangement joins TRBV18 to TRBJ2-1; 8 nucleotides line up with TRBD2. V dropped 3 bases and J dropped 0; count of bases not matched to a gene: 4. The CDR3 runs 16 residues. Germline V gene lookup returns CDR1 KGHSH and CDR2 LQKENI. The CDR3: CASSPTSGSSYNEQFF. As DNA, the CDR3 is TGTGCCAGCTCACCTACTAGCGGCAGCTCCTACAATGAGCAGTTCTTC.

The chain combines TRBV11-3 with TRBJ2-7; 10 bases line up with TRBD2. Germline CDR1 reads SGHNT; CDR2 reads YENEEA. The trim removed 5 bases at V and 3 bases at J, leaving 7 bases unmatched. The CDR3 is 15 residues long. The CDR3 loop is CASSRGLADHYEQYF. The CDR3 DNA reads TGTGCCAGCAGCCGTGGACTAGCGGATCACTACGAGCAGTACTTC.

The V gene is TRBV27, the J gene TRBJ1-2; TRBD1 might be the D (6 bases). Germline CDR1 reads MNHEY; CDR2 reads SMNVEV (reference sequence). V lost 3 bases, J lost 8 bases, and 10 bases lay in between. The CDR3 loop spans 12 amino acids. This chain's CDR3 is CASSFSGGGYTF. CDR3 DNA sequence: TGTGCCAGCAGTTTCTCTGGGGGCGGCTACACCTTC.

This sequence joins TRBV4-1 and TRBJ2-1; 10 nucleotides agree with TRBD2. The trim removed 5 bases at V and 10 bases at J, leaving 8 bases unmatched. Looked up from germline, CDR1 is MGHRA and CDR2 is YSYEKL. The CDR3 spans 14 residues. The CDR3 DNA reads as TGCGCCAGCAGCTTTCGGACTAGCGGCGACGAGCAGTTCTTC. Translating gives CASSFRTSGDEQFF.